This TCR beta chain was documented in a study of Ad26.COV2.S vaccination and SARS-CoV-2 variants. Study at large: Ad26.COV2.S given intramuscularly, once or twice 56 days apart.

Notes on the study in general: Reportedly, spike-specific CD8+ and CD4+ T cell responses achieved substantial breadth once vaccination had taken place.

Treatment reported: roughly 20 received Ad26.COV2.S at low or high dose, single or two shots; several received placebo; per-sample allocation not given. Samples came from day 63 after the first vaccine or placebo injection. Vaccine was an Ad26 vector expressing Wuhan-strain SARS-CoV-2 spike. Produced via immunoSEQ multiplex PCR; TCRdb's table is partial and in-frame only. The data hold around 450,000 clones, with about 93% observed a single time. This CDR3 contains 17 residues. V gave up 3 bases and J gave up 3 bases; unmatched junction bases: 7. CDR1 is SEHNR and CDR2 is FQNEAQ in the germline V gene (reference sequence). A word on this clone: The antigen remains unidentified.

The chain carries TRBV7-9 and TRBJ2-1, with 11 bases fitting TRBD2. The sequence came from a person between 18 and 59 years old who received the Ad26.COV2.S COVID-19 vaccine or a placebo. The sample in question was peripheral blood, obtained in a trial of Ad26.COV2.S vaccine versus placebo. CDR3 region: CASSLGGLAENYNEQFF. CDR3 DNA: TGTGCCAGCAGCTTGGGGGGACTAGCGGAAAACTACAATGAGCAGTTCTTC.